Shown below are 13 T cell receptor beta chains from a single sample sequenced in a study of cytomegalovirus exposure and HLA in healthy donors. The primer mix had 60 Vbeta and 13 Jbeta primers. Clones were read by immunoSEQ multiplex PCR, and TCRdb kept only the in-frame ones, dropping some. Among around 150,000 clones listed, 80% to 90% were seen once. Sequencing was carried out using PBMCs. These receptors all come from a middle-aged woman in good health and CMV-seropositive.

The chain joins TRBV28 to TRBJ1-2; D not resolved. V was pared by 6 bases and J by 8 bases, with 19 bases between. CDR3 length: 14 residues. Germline assignment: CDR1 MDHEN and CDR2 SYDVKM. The CDR3 reads CASRWVDGGGGYTF. The CDR3, as DNA: TGTGCCAGCAGATGGGTCGACGGCGGTGGAGGCTACACCTTC.

This chain joins TRBV9 and TRBJ2-7; D unresolved. Germline V gene data show CDR1 as SGDLS and CDR2 as YYNGEE. Trimming took 0 bases from V and 0 from J, leaving 7 bases between them. The CDR3 loop spans 14 amino acids. CDR3 sequence reads: CASSVGPSSYEQYF. The CDR3 DNA reads as TGTGCCAGCAGCGTAGGTCCCAGCTCCTACGAGCAGTACTTC.

V usage is TRBV28 and J usage is TRBJ2-7, with 9 nucleotides matching TRBD1. CDR3 size: 13 residues. The J segment lost 3 bases and the V segment lost 6 bases, leaving 3 bases of the junction unmatched. Germline V gene data show CDR1 as MDHEN and CDR2 as SYDVKM. This CDR3 reads CASRGTGLYEQYF. DNA of the CDR3: TGTGCCAGCAGGGGGACAGGGCTCTACGAGCAGTACTTC.

The rearrangement joins TRBV7-2 to TRBJ2-3; D not resolved. This CDR3 region has 14 residues. Germline V gene lookup returns CDR1 SGHTA and CDR2 FQGNSA. Trimming took off 5 bases at V and 4 bases at J, with 13 bases between the two ends. CDR3 loop: CASSLRYRADTQYF. In DNA form, the CDR3 reads TGTGCCAGCAGCCTTAGATACCGGGCAGATACGCAGTATTTT.

This clone was seen a handful of times. This chain links TRBV28 with TRBJ1-2, with 8 bases that match TRBD1. The V gene's germline CDR1 is MDHEN and CDR2 SYDVKM. There are 14 residues in the CDR3. Losses at the gene ends were 3 bases for V and 4 bases for J; bases not matched to a gene: 4. CDR3 bases: TGTGCCAGCAGTTTTTCAGACAGGGGCTATGGCTACACCTTC. Protein product: CASSFSDRGYGYTF.

The CDR3 sequence: CAISEPPGTLNTGELFF. The CDR3 DNA sequence: TGTGCCATCAGTGAGCCGCCAGGGACTCTTAACACCGGGGAGCTGTTTTTT. The rearrangement uses TRBV10-3 and TRBJ2-2; possible D gene TRBD2, 6 bases. This CDR3 contains 17 residues. V was cut by 2 bases and J by 2 bases, with 15 bases left in between. Germline assignment: CDR1 ENHRY and CDR2 SYGVKD.

The chain uses TRBV27 and TRBJ2-5, with 8 nucleotides matching TRBD2. The CDR3 covers 15 residues. CDR1 is MNHEY, CDR2 SMNVEV, per germline (reference sequence). After removal of 3 bases from V and 6 bases from J, the junction contained 9 bases not matched to a gene. CDR3 in amino acids: CASSLVAGGGQTQYF. As DNA, the CDR3 is TGTGCCAGCAGTTTGGTAGCCGGGGGGGGCCAGACCCAGTACTTC.

The chain joins TRBV6-5 to TRBJ1-1; 7 nucleotides agree with TRBD1. This CDR3 has 12 residues. Germline assignment: CDR1 MNHEY and CDR2 SVGAGI. V lost 6 bases to trimming and J lost 6 bases; unmatched junction nucleotides: 4. The CDR3 here is CASRGTAAEAFF. CDR3 DNA: TGTGCCAGCAGGGGGACAGCGGCTGAAGCTTTCTTT.

The rearrangement joins TRBV19 to TRBJ2-3; D gene unclear. The length of the CDR3 is 13 residues. V lost 6 bases to trimming and J lost 5 bases, with 12 bases between them. Germline V lookup: CDR1 LNHDA, CDR2 SQIVND (reference sequence). Here the CDR3 DNA reads TGTGCCAGTAGCGGGTCTAGAGGAGATACGCAGTATTTT. It encodes CASSGSRGDTQYF.

This clone was counted a single time. The chain employs TRBV7-3 and TRBJ2-1, with D perhaps matching TRBD2 (6 bases). V lost 1 base, J lost 8 bases, and 12 bases lay in between. The CDR3 is 14 residues long. CDR1 is SGHTA, CDR2 FQGTGA, per germline. The CDR3 nucleotides read TGTGCCAGCAGCTTAAATGCCGGAGGGTATGAGCAGTTCTTC. This gives the protein CASSLNAGGYEQFF.

The CDR3: CASSPVAGELFF. The DNA for the CDR3 is TGTGCCAGCTCACCGGTAGCAGGGGAGCTGTTTTTT. The gene calls are TRBV18 and TRBJ2-2; no definite D call. CDR3 length equals 12 residues. Trimming took off 3 bases at V and 8 bases at J, with 7 bases between the two ends. From germline, CDR1 is KGHSH and CDR2 LQKENI. Supplemented by reference TRBV18 and TRBJ2-2, the full variable domain reads NAGVMQNPRHLVRRRGQEARLRCSPMKGHSHVYWYRQLPEEGLKFMVYLQKENIIDESGMPKERFSAEFPKEGPSILRIQQVVRGDSAAYFCASSPVAGELFFGEGSRLTVL.

This clone was detected a few times. This chain uses TRBV4-3 with TRBJ2-5; 7 bases match TRBD2. Germline assignment: CDR1 LGHNA and CDR2 YSLEER. The CDR3 runs 15 residues. Germline trimming cut 5 bases from V and 2 bases from J; bases unmatched to any gene: 8. The CDR3 bases are TGCGCCAGCAGCAAATCCAGACTAGCACAAGAGACCCAGTACTTC. It codes for CASSKSRLAQETQYF.

The chain employs TRBV19 and TRBJ2-3; 7 bases agree with TRBD1. This CDR3 region has 17 residues. The V segment lost 5 bases and the J segment 2 bases; nucleotides outside the gene matches: 13. Germline loops: CDR1 LNHDA, CDR2 SQIVND (reference sequence). The CDR3 coding sequence is TGTGCCAGTAGTCCCTATAAGACAGGGACCCTCACAGATACGCAGTATTTT. This sequence encodes CASSPYKTGTLTDTQYF.